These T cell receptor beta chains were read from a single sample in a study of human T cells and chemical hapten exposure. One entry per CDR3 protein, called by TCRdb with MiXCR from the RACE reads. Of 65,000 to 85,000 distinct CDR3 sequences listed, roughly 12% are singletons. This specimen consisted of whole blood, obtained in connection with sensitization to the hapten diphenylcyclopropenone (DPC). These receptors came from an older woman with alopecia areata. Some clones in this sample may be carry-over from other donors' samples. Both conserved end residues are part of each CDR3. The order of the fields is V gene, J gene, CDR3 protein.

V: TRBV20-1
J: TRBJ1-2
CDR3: CSAGRVLYTF

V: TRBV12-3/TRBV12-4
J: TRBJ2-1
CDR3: CASTGTSGGADNEQFF

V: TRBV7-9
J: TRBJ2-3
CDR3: CASSPAGGFPDTQYF

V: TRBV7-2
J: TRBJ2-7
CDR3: CASSLPGLWPYEQYF

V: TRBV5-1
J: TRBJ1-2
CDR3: CASSLLGYYGYTF

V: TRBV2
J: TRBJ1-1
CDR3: CASSDLGPDTEAFF

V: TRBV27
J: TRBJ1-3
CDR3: CASSLRYRVSGNTIYF

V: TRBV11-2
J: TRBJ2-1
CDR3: CASSFWGNNEQFF

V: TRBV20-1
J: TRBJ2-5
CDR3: CSGMGETQYF

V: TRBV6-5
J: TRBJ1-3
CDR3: CASSYSEGPSGNTIYF

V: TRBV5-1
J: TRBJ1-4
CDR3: CASRSGTGTTNEKLFF

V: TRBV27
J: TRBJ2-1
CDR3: CASSGGAGEQFF

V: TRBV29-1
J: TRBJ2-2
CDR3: CSAETGGTGELFF

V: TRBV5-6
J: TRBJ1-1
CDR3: CASTLNTEAFF

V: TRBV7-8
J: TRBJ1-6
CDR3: CASSSISQGQGRSPLHF

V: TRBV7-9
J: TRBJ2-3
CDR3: CASLSRRPAEDTQYF

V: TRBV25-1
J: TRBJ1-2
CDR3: CASSETGVWRDGYTF

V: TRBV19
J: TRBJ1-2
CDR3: CASTVDGTGGYLNYGYTF

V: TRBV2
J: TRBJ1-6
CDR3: CASNIPGPGSPLHF

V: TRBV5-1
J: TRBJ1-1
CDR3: CASSFSGVTEAFF

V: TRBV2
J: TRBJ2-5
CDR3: CASSRQAHPETQYF

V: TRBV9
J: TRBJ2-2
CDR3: CASSVRGYNTGELFF

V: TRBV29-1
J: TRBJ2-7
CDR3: CSVGGRTEPYEQYF

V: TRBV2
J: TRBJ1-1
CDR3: CASSDQLREAFF

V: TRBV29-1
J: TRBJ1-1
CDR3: CSVAGDTEAFF

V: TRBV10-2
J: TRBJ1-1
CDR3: CASSEVGNTEAFF

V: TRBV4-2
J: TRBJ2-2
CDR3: CASIPRTGNTGELFF

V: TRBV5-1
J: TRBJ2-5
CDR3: CASGEGETQYF

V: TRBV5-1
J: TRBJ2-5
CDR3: CASSYLAGAQETQYF

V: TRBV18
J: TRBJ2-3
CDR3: CASSPPSSDTQYF

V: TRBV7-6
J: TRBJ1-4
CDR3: CASSVGPNGGLFF

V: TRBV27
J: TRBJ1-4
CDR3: CASRPGAVATNEKLFF

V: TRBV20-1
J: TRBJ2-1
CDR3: CSAFPDTESEQFF

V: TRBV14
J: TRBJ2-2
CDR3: CASSHRRAGVTGELFF

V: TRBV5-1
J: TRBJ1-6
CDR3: CASSLSSAGSSYNSPLHF

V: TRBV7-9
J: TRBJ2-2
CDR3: CASSFPLVANTGELFF

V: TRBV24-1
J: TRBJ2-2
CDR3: CATSDRHLNTGELFF

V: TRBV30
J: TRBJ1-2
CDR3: CAWSVREGVGYTF

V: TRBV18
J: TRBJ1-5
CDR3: CASLEGSGQPQHF

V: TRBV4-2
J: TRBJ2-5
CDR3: CASSQGKNQETQYF